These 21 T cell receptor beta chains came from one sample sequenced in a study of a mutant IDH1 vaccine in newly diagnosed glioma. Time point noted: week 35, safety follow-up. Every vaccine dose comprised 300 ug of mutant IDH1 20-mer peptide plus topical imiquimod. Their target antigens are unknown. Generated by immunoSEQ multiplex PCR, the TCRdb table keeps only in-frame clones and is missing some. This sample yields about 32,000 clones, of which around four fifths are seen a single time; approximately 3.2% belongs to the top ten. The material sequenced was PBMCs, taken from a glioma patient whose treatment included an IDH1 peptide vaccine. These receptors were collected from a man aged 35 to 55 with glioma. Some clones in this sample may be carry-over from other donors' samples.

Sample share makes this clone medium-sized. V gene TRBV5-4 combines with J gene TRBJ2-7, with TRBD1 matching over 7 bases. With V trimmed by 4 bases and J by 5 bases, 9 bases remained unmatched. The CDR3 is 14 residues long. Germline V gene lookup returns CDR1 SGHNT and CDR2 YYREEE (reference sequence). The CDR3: CASSPIDRVDEQYF. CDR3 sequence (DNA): TGTGCCAGCAGCCCGATAGACAGGGTCGACGAGCAGTACTTC.

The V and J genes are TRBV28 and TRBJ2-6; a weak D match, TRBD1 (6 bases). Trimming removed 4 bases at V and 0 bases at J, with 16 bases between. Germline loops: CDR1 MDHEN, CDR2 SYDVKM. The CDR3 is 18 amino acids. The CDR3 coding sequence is TGTGCCAGCAGTTCACTCTTTAGGGGGAGCTCTGGGGCCAACGTCCTGACTTTC. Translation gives CASSSLFRGSSGANVLTF.

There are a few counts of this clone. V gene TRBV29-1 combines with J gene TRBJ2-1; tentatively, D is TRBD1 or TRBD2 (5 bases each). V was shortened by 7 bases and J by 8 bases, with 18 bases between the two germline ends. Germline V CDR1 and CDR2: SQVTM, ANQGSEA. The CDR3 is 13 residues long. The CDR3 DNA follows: TGCAGCGGGGGACCGCTACTCGGGGATGAGCAGTTCTTC. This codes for CSGGPLLGDEQFF.

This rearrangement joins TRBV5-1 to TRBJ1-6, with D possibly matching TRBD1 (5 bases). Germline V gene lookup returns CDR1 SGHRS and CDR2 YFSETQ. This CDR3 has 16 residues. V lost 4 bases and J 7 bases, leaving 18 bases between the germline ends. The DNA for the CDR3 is TGCGCCAGCAGCCGGTTCTCGGGGGGTCGAAATTCACCCCTCCACTTT. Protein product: CASSRFSGGRNSPLHF.

The chain's CDR3 is CASSATPGANVLTF. The CDR3 region has the DNA TGTGCCAGCAGTGCGACACCTGGGGCCAACGTCCTGACTTTC. V usage is TRBV2 and J usage is TRBJ2-6; D is undetermined. In germline, CDR1 is SNHLY, CDR2 FYNNEI. There are 14 residues in the CDR3. Deletions cut 4 bases from V and 2 bases from J, with 6 bases between. Full variable domain (missing parts from reference TRBV2 and TRBJ2-6): EPEVTQTPSHQVTQMGQEVILRCVPISNHLYFYWYRQILGQKVEFLVSFYNNEISEKSEIFDDQFSVERPDGSNFTLKIRSTKLEDSAMYFCASSATPGANVLTFGAGSRLTVL.

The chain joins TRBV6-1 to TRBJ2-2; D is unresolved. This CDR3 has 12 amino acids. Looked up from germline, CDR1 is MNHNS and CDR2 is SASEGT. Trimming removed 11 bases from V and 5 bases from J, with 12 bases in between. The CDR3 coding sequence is TGTGCCTCCATCCTCGGAACCGGGGAGCTGTTTTTT. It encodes CASILGTGELFF.

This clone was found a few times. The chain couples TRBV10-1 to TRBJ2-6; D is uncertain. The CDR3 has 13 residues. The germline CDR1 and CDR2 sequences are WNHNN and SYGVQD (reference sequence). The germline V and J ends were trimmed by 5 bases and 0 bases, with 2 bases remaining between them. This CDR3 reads CASSSSGANVLTF. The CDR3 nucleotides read TGCGCCAGCAGTTCCTCTGGGGCCAACGTCCTGACTTTC.

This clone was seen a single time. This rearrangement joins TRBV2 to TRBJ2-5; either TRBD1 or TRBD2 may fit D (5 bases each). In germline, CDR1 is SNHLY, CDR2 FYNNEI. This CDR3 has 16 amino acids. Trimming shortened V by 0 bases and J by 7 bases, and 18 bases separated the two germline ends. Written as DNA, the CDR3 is TGTGCCAGCAGTGAAGCGCTTCGGGGCACCACGGGGACCCAGTACTTC. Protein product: CASSEALRGTTGTQYF.

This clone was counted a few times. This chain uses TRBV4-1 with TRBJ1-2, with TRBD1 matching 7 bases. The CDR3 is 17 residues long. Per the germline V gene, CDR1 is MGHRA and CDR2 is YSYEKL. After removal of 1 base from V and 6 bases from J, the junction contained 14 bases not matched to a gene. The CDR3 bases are TGCGCCAGCAGCCAAGTCATCACAGGGGCCCGCGACAATGGCTACACCTTC. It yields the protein CASSQVITGARDNGYTF.

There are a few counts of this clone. The CDR3 protein is CASSIGTGPYEQYF. The CDR3, as DNA: TGTGCCAGTAGTATAGGGACAGGGCCCTACGAGCAGTACTTC. V is TRBV19 and J is TRBJ2-7, with 8 positions matching TRBD1. J lost 2 bases, V lost 1 base, and 1 base had no gene match. The CDR3 runs 14 residues. Per the germline V gene, CDR1 is LNHDA and CDR2 is SQIVND (reference sequence). Full variable domain (rest looked up from reference TRBV19 and TRBJ2-7): DGGITQSPKYLFRKEGQNVTLSCEQNLNHDAMYWYRQDPGQGLRLIYYSQIVNDFQKGDIAEGYSVSREKKESFPLTVTSAQKNPTAFYLCASSIGTGPYEQYFGPGTRLTVT.

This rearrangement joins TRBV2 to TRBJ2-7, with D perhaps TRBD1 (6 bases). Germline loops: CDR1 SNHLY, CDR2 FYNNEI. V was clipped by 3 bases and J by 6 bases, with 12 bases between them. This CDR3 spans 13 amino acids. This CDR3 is CASSETGRPEQYF. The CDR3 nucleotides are TGTGCCAGCAGTGAGACAGGCCGCCCCGAGCAGTACTTC.

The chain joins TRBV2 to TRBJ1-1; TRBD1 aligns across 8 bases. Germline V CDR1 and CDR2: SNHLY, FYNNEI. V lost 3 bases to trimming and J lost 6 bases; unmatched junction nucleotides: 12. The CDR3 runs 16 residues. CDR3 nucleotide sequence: TGTGCCAGCAGTGACCCGACAGGGGAACTAGGGTCTGAAGCTTTCTTT. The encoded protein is CASSDPTGELGSEAFF.

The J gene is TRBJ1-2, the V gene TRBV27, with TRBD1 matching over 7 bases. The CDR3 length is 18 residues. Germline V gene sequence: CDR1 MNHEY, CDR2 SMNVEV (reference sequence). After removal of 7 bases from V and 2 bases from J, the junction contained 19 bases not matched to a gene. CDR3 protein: CASTLSAGTAHWNYGYTF. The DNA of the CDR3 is TGTGCCAGCACCCTATCGGCCGGGACAGCCCATTGGAACTATGGCTACACCTTC.

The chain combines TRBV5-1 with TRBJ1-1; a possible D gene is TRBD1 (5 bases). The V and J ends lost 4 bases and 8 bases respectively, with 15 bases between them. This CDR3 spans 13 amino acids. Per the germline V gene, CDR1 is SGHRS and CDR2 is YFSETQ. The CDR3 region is CASSASGGTEAFF. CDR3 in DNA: TGCGCCAGCAGCGCGAGTGGAGGGACCGAAGCTTTCTTT.

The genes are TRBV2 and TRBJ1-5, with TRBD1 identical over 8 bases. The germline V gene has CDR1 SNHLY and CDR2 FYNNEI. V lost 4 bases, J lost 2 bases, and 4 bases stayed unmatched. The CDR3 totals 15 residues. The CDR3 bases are TGTGCCAGCAGTGCAGGGGGCCTAGGCAATCAGCCCCAGCATTTT. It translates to CASSAGGLGNQPQHF.

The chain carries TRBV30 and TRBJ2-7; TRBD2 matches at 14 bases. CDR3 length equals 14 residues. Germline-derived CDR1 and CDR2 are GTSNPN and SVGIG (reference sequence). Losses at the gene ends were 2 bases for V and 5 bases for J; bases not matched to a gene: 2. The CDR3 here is CAWSRGLAGDEQYF. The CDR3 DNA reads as TGTGCCTGGAGTAGGGGACTAGCGGGGGACGAGCAGTACTTC.

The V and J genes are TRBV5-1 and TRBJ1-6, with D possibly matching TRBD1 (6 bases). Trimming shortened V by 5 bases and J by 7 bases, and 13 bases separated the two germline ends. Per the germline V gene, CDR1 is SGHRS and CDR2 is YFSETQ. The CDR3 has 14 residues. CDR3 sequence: CASRGGAENSPLHF. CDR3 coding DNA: TGCGCCAGCAGGGGGGGGGCAGAAAATTCACCCCTCCACTTT.

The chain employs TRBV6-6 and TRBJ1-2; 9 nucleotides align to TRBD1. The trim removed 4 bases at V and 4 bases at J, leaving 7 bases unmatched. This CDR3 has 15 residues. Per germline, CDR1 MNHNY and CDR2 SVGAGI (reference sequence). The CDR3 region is CASSFRTGGAYGYTF. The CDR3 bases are TGTGCCAGCAGTTTCCGAACAGGGGGCGCCTATGGCTACACCTTC.

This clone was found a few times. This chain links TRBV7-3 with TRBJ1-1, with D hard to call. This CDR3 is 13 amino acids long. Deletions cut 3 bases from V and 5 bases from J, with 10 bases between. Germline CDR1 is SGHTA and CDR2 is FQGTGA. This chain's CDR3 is CASSFRKGTEAFF. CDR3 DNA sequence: TGTGCCAGCAGCTTTAGGAAGGGAACTGAAGCTTTCTTT.

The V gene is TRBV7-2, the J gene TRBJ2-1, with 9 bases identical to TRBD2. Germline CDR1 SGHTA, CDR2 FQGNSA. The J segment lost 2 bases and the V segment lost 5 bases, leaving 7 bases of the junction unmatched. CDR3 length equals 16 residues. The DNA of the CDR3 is TGTGCCAGCAGCCGGGCTAGCGGGGAACCCTACAATGAGCAGTTCTTC. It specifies CASSRASGEPYNEQFF.

The CDR3 spells CASSESPEAFF. The CDR3 DNA follows: TGTGCCAGCAGTGAGTCCCCTGAAGCTTTCTTT. The chain couples TRBV2 to TRBJ1-1; D unclear. CDR3 length: 11 residues. Trimming shortened V by 3 bases and J by 6 bases, and 5 bases separated the two germline ends. Looked up from germline, CDR1 is SNHLY and CDR2 is FYNNEI.